A selection of T cell receptor beta chains follows, all from one sample in a study of post-analysis software for immune sequencing data. In TCRdb, the PCR reads were re-called with MiXCR into one record per CDR3 protein. The sample holds around 500,000 distinct CDR3 sequences, approximately 34% seen once. The sample taken for sequencing was blood. The source is a girl between 2 and 17 years old with multiple sclerosis. Each CDR3 is given without its conserved first and last residue. A D gene is named only where the DNA matches it firmly. Size tells how often a clone was seen (once, few, many) or the class of an expanded clone, and some rows leave it out.

d_gene	v_gene	j_gene	abundance	CDR3aa
TRBD2	TRBV10-3	TRBJ2-3	NA	AITGGYTDTQY
TRBD2	TRBV6-1	TRBJ2-5	few	ASSATSGGPAETQY
TRBD1	TRBV29-1	TRBJ2-7	many	SVGDRGTEQY
NA	TRBV29-1	TRBJ2-5	many	SVDSRKETQY
TRBD2	TRBV15	TRBJ2-3	few	ATSREAGVSDTQY
NA	TRBV9	TRBJ2-7	NA	ASSAAVRGEQY
NA	TRBV9	TRBJ1-2	NA	ASSVLTGNYGYT
NA	TRBV3-1	TRBJ1-1	NA	ASSQLATGNTEAF
NA	TRBV6-5	TRBJ2-5	few	ASSYLGTPQETQY
TRBD1	TRBV18	TRBJ1-5	few	ASSAGQGGKQPQH
NA	TRBV29-1	TRBJ2-5	few	SVEQGVETQY
NA	TRBV12-3/TRBV12-4	TRBJ2-1	many	ASRLRVGSYNEQF
NA	TRBV9	TRBJ1-1	NA	ASSVVTGSEDEAF
NA	TRBV18	TRBJ2-3	few	ASSPTSIADTQY
NA	TRBV6-2/TRBV6-3	TRBJ1-1	NA	ASTGLGGTEAF
NA	TRBV20-1	TRBJ1-2	NA	SGADRNYGYT
NA	TRBV2	TRBJ2-7	few	ASSERRDYEQY
NA	TRBV5-1	TRBJ2-7	NA	ASSLAQGPYEQY
TRBD2	TRBV10-3	TRBJ2-1	NA	AISVLLGGGTYNEQF
NA	TRBV7-9	TRBJ1-1	NA	ASSSDLTEAF
NA	TRBV6-5	TRBJ2-1	NA	ASSYSGYNEQF
TRBD1	TRBV5-1	TRBJ2-4	few	ASSEQGASYIQY
NA	TRBV5-5	TRBJ2-1	NA	ASSLGGGGEQF
TRBD1	TRBV20-1	TRBJ2-1	few	SARATPGGYNEQF
NA	TRBV15	TRBJ2-1	NA	ATSRDSQLTDYLWGNEQF
NA	TRBV6-1	TRBJ2-5	NA	ASSASRKETQY
NA	TRBV11-2	TRBJ2-6	NA	ASRTTGFGANVLT
NA	TRBV10-2	TRBJ2-1	few	ASSVTTYNEQF
TRBD2	TRBV15	TRBJ2-3	NA	ATRIGASGYTDTQY
NA	TRBV12-3/TRBV12-4	TRBJ2-5	many	ASSLQGWAQY
NA	TRBV20-1	TRBJ2-5	NA	SARTGRVETQY
NA	TRBV11-3	TRBJ2-1	NA	ASSSAAVSSYNEQF
NA	TRBV28	TRBJ2-1	few	ASGLQTNEQF
NA	TRBV7-3	TRBJ2-3	NA	ASSLVGGHTDTQY
TRBD1	TRBV7-9	TRBJ1-1	NA	ASSRSDRLDLMNTEAF
TRBD1	TRBV11-2	TRBJ2-5	NA	ASSLGTGVQETQY
NA	TRBV7-2	TRBJ1-4	NA	ASSLGAGTVGEKLF
TRBD2	TRBV20-1	TRBJ2-3	NA	SALRSGGGSTDTQY
TRBD2	TRBV7-2	TRBJ2-1	NA	ASSLGLAETQF
NA	TRBV6-6	TRBJ1-2	few	ASSYFGEANYGYT
NA	TRBV29-1	TRBJ1-2	NA	SVQGGTFYGYT
TRBD2	TRBV5-6	TRBJ2-5	few	ASSYPSGALEETQY
NA	TRBV5-6	TRBJ2-2	NA	ASSLPGELF
NA	TRBV6-5	TRBJ2-2	NA	ASSYSTTGLNTGELF
TRBD2	TRBV16	TRBJ2-1	NA	ASSQSAGGQF
NA	TRBV5-1	TRBJ2-1	once	ASSLNSEGGNEQF
NA	TRBV5-1	TRBJ1-1	NA	ASKPGAALGTEAF
NA	TRBV15	TRBJ1-5	NA	ATSRRSLNQPQH
TRBD1	TRBV10-3	TRBJ2-5	NA	AISESARGNQETQY
NA	TRBV12-3/TRBV12-4	TRBJ1-6	NA	ASSLGGADNSLLH
NA	TRBV13	TRBJ2-6	few	ASKGANVLT
TRBD2	TRBV7-9	TRBJ2-5	NA	ASMGLAGARYQETQY
TRBD2	TRBV20-1	TRBJ2-5	NA	SAREEGAGVQETQY